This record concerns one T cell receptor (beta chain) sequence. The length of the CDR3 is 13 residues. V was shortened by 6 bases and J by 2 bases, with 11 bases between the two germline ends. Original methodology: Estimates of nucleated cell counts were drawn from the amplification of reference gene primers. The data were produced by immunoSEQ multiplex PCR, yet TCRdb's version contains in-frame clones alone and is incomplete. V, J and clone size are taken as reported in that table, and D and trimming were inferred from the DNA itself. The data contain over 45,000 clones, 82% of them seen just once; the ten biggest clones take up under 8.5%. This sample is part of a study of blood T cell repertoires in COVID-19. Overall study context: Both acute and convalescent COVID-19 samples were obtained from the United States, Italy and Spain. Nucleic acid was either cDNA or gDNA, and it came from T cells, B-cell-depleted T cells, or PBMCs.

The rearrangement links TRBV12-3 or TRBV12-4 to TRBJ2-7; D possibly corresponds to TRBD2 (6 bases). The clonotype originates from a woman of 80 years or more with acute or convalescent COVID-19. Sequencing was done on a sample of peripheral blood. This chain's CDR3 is CASSMGGAYEQYF. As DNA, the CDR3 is TGTGCCAGCAGCATGGGGGGTGCCTACGAGCAGTACTTC.